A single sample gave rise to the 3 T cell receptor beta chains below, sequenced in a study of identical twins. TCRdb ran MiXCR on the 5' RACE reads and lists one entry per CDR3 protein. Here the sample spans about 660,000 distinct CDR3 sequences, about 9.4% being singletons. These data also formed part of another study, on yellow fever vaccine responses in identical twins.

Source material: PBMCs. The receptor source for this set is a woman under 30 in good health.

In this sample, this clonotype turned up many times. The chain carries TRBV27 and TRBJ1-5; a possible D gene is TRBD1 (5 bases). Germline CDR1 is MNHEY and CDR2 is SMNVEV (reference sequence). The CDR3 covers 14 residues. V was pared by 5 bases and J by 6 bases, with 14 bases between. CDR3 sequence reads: CASSTIQGSQPQHF. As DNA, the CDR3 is TGTGCCAGCAGTACAATCCAGGGTAGTCAGCCCCAGCATTTT.

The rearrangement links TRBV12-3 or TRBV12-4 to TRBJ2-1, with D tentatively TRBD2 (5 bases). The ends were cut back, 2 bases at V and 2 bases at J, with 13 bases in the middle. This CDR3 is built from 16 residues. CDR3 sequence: CASSLTVAGPYNEQFF. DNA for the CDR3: TGTGCCAGCAGTTTAACGGTGGCGGGTCCCTACAATGAGCAGTTCTTC.

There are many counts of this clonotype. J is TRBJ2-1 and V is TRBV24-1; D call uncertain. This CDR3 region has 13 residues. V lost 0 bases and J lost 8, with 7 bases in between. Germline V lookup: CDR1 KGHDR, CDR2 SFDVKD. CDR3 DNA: TGTGCCACCAGTGATTTGCCGATAGATGAGCAGTTCTTC. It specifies CATSDLPIDEQFF.